A single sample gave rise to the 26 T cell receptor beta chains below, sequenced in a study of beta chain features in type 1 diabetes. Sequencing targeted expressed TCRB transcripts, as all isolated RNA had been reverse transcribed. The data were produced by immunoSEQ multiplex PCR, yet TCRdb's version contains in-frame clones alone and is incomplete. The sample has more than 300,000 clones, 10% to 15% seen once. The antigens for these receptors are not known. General study findings and limits: A moderate, significant TCRB CDR3 shortening appeared in type 1 diabetes across four CD4+ subsets.

The specimen was naive CD4+ T cells from blood. Receptor source: a woman between 18 and 29 years old with type 1 diabetes.

The rearrangement joins TRBV7-2 to TRBJ2-5; D gene uncertain. V shed 5 bases and J shed 3 bases, with 10 bases lying between them. The CDR3 extends over 13 amino acids. Per germline, CDR1 SGHTA and CDR2 FQGNSA. CDR3 loop: CASSVPGKETQYF. CDR3 bases: TGTGCCAGCAGCGTCCCAGGAAAAGAGACCCAGTACTTC.

This clone has a handful of counts. The chain carries TRBV19 and TRBJ1-5; D gene unclear. The CDR3 is made up of 12 amino acids. Germline V gene sequence: CDR1 LNHDA, CDR2 SQIVND (reference sequence). Trimming pared 5 bases from V and 4 bases from J, leaving 6 bases between. The CDR3 is CASSALNQPQHF. CDR3 DNA: TGTGCCAGTAGTGCACTGAATCAGCCCCAGCATTTT.

The chain recombines TRBV4-3 with TRBJ1-2; possibly TRBD1 for D (6 bases). The V gene's germline CDR1 is LGHNA and CDR2 YSLEER. V gave up 3 bases and J gave up 4 bases, with 9 bases separating them. CDR3 size: 13 residues. This CDR3 reads CASSHEDSYGYTF. DNA of the CDR3: TGCGCCAGCAGCCACGAGGACAGCTATGGCTACACCTTC.

The rearrangement joins TRBV7-2 to TRBJ2-1; 11 nucleotides agree with TRBD1. V was pared by 0 bases and J by 6 bases, with 1 base of the junction left unmatched. CDR1 and CDR2 from the germline V gene are SGHTA and FQGNSA. The CDR3 extends over 15 amino acids. The CDR3 bases are TGTGCCAGCAGCTTAGCGGGACAGGGGGTCAATGAGCAGTTCTTC. Translation: CASSLAGQGVNEQFF.

The V gene is TRBV6-5, the J gene TRBJ1-1; no reliable D call. The V gene lost 6 bases and the J gene lost 8 bases, with 10 bases spanning the gap. CDR1 and CDR2 from the germline V gene are MNHEY and SVGAGI. This CDR3 has 11 amino acids. The CDR3 DNA is TGTGCCAGCAGCTCTCCGGGAGAAGCTTTCTTT. The encoded protein is CASSSPGEAFF.

This chain links TRBV5-1 with TRBJ1-1; unclear D gene. CDR1 is SGHRS, CDR2 YFSETQ, per germline. V shed 4 bases and J shed 1 base, with 8 bases lying between them. The CDR3 extends over 13 amino acids. This chain's CDR3 is CASSAEGNTEAFF. As DNA, the CDR3 is TGCGCCAGCAGCGCGGAGGGGAACACTGAAGCTTTCTTT.

This clone was counted only a few times. CDR3 in amino acids: CASSRLGGGYGYTF. Written as DNA, the CDR3 is TGCGCCAGCAGCCGCCTAGGGGGCGGCTATGGCTACACCTTC. The V and J genes are TRBV4-3 and TRBJ1-2, with 7 bases lining up with TRBD1. Per the germline V gene, CDR1 is LGHNA and CDR2 is YSLEER. The length of the CDR3 is 14 residues. The V segment lost 4 bases and the J segment 4 bases; nucleotides outside the gene matches: 6.

The chain uses TRBV2 and TRBJ1-6; D may be TRBD1 (5 bases). Germline CDR1 and CDR2: SNHLY and FYNNEI. Trimming left V 10 bases short and J 4 bases short, with 17 bases between. The CDR3 covers 15 residues. CDR3 nucleotides: TGTGCCACCTACCGAACGGGGGGGTATAATTCACCCCTCCACTTT. The encoded protein is CATYRTGGYNSPLHF.

CDR3 in amino acids: CASSYQGPVEAFF. The DNA of the CDR3 is TGTGCCAGCAGCTATCAGGGGCCCGTTGAAGCTTTCTTT. The chain joins TRBV11-2 to TRBJ1-1; tentatively, D is TRBD1 (6 bases). The germline V and J ends were trimmed by 4 bases and 7 bases, with 13 bases remaining between them. Germline V lookup: CDR1 SGHAT, CDR2 FQNNGV. The CDR3 has 13 residues.

The chain has TRBV4-1 and TRBJ2-1, with no clear D. In germline, CDR1 is MGHRA, CDR2 YSYEKL. V was clipped by 4 bases and J by 3 bases, with 10 bases between them. The CDR3 length is 14 residues. CDR3 sequence reads: CASSLLRSYNEQFF. The CDR3 region has the DNA TGCGCCAGCAGCCTCCTACGAAGCTACAATGAGCAGTTCTTC.

A word on this clone: Relative to the germline gene, one junction end is altered; a read error may explain this. The chain couples TRBV6-1 to TRBJ2-7, with D tentatively TRBD1 (6 bases). CDR3 length: 15 amino acids. The V gene's germline CDR1 is MNHNS and CDR2 SASEGT. The CDR3 sequence is CAISSPHGQSYEQYF. The DNA for the CDR3 is TGTGCCATCAGTTCCCCACACGGACAGTCCTACGAGCAGTACTTC.

The chain uses TRBV23-1 and TRBJ2-7; possible D gene TRBD2, 5 bases. Being an ORF, TRBV23-1 has a function that is uncertain. The CDR3 consists of 15 residues. The ends were cut back, 3 bases at V and 7 bases at J, with 19 bases in the middle. The DNA for the CDR3 is TGCGCCAGCAGTCACCGTCTGGTCCCTACTAGGGAGCAGTACTTC. The encoded protein is CASSHRLVPTREQYF.

This chain connects TRBV28 to TRBJ1-5; TRBD1 matches at 10 bases. With 6 bases clipped from V and 7 bases from J, the junction kept 3 bases outside the gene matches. The germline V gene encodes CDR1 MDHEN and CDR2 SYDVKM. This CDR3 comprises 13 residues. Here the CDR3 reads CASRTGGVQPQHF. CDR3 sequence (DNA): TGTGCCAGCAGGACAGGGGGCGTCCAGCCCCAGCATTTT.

This clone was found a few times. The CDR3 loop is CASSQWGLAGLYNEQFF. The CDR3 DNA is TGTGCCAGCAGCCAATGGGGCCTAGCGGGACTCTACAATGAGCAGTTCTTC. This chain joins TRBV4-2 and TRBJ2-1, with TRBD2 matching over 9 bases. The germline V gene encodes CDR1 LGHNA and CDR2 YNFKEQ. The CDR3 is 17 amino acids. With V trimmed by 2 bases and J by 3 bases, 8 bases remained unmatched.

The sample holds a few counts of this clone. The chain links TRBV7-3 to TRBJ2-1, with TRBD2 identical over 12 bases. The CDR3 is made up of 15 amino acids. The ends lost 4 bases at V and 8 bases at J; junction bases unmatched: 6. Germline V CDR1 and CDR2: SGHTA, FQGTGA. The CDR3 is CASSSGLAGMDEQFF. The CDR3 nucleotides read TGTGCCAGCAGCTCCGGACTAGCGGGAATGGATGAGCAGTTCTTC.

This clone was seen a handful of times. The V and J genes are TRBV2 and TRBJ2-1, with 11 bases lining up with TRBD2. Germline CDR1 is SNHLY and CDR2 is FYNNEI. This CDR3 is built from 14 residues. Trimming removed 11 bases from V and 10 bases from J; junction bases left unmatched: 13. The chain's CDR3 is CAGTGLAGGGEQFF. CDR3 in DNA: TGTGCCGGTACTGGGCTAGCGGGGGGCGGGGAGCAGTTCTTC.

This clone appeared a few times. V gene TRBV7-3 combines with J gene TRBJ2-5, with 9 bases aligning to TRBD2. J was trimmed by 2 bases and V by 4 bases; bases with no gene match: 2. The germline V gene has CDR1 SGHTA and CDR2 FQGTGA. The CDR3 has 14 amino acids. The CDR3 loop is CASSSLAGQETQYF. DNA for the CDR3: TGTGCCAGCAGCTCTCTAGCGGGGCAAGAGACCCAGTACTTC.

This clone was seen only a few times. J is TRBJ2-1 and V is TRBV29-1; D not certain. The V gene's germline CDR1 is SQVTM and CDR2 ANQGSEA. V lost 7 bases and J 8 bases, leaving 9 bases between the germline ends. This CDR3 comprises 10 residues. The CDR3 here is CSASYYEQFF. The CDR3 bases are TGCAGCGCCTCGTATTATGAGCAGTTCTTC.

This clone was found a few times. J is TRBJ1-6 and V is TRBV2; TRBD1 aligns across 7 bases. The CDR3 is 12 residues long. Germline loops: CDR1 SNHLY, CDR2 FYNNEI. Unmatched junction bases numbered 1, after V lost 9 bases and J lost 5 bases. The CDR3 sequence is CASQGDNSPLHF. As DNA, the CDR3 is TGTGCCAGTCAGGGGGATAATTCACCCCTCCACTTT.

This clone was detected a few times. The chain carries TRBV5-1 and TRBJ2-7; D is undetermined. The CDR3 has 16 residues. Per germline, CDR1 SGHRS and CDR2 YFSETQ. Trimming removed 0 bases at V and 1 base at J, with 14 bases between. CDR3 in amino acids: CASSLAEAVDSYEQYF. The CDR3 nucleotides read TGCGCCAGCAGCTTGGCTGAGGCAGTTGATTCCTACGAGCAGTACTTC.

This clone has more than one count but fewer than ten. V usage is TRBV4-3 and J usage is TRBJ2-1; a possible D gene is TRBD2 (6 bases). V shed 0 bases and J shed 5 bases, with 11 bases lying between them. CDR3 length equals 15 residues. Looked up from germline, CDR1 is LGHNA and CDR2 is YSLEER. For the CDR3, the DNA is TGCGCCAGCAGCCAAGACGCACTAGCCCACAATGAGCAGTTCTTC. This codes for CASSQDALAHNEQFF.

The sample holds a few counts of this clone. The chain carries TRBV7-6 and TRBJ2-5; D is unclear. V gave up 5 bases and J gave up 1 base, with 2 bases separating them. Germline loops: CDR1 SGHVS, CDR2 FNYEAQ. CDR3 size: 11 residues. CDR3 coding DNA: TGTGCCAGCAGCCTCCAAGAGACCCAGTACTTC. Its translation is CASSLQETQYF.

The DNA for the CDR3 is TGTGCCAGCTCACTAGGACAGGGGGGCTCCTACGAGCAGTACTTC. This sequence encodes CASSLGQGGSYEQYF. V gene TRBV18 combines with J gene TRBJ2-7; TRBD1 matches 10 bases. Germline V lookup: CDR1 KGHSH, CDR2 LQKENI. The trim removed 4 bases at V and 0 bases at J, leaving 3 bases unmatched. This CDR3 is built from 15 residues.

This clone occurred a few times. J is TRBJ2-5 and V is TRBV5-6, with D perhaps matching TRBD1 (6 bases). V was trimmed by 6 bases and J by 5 bases, leaving 17 bases between them. This CDR3 spans 14 amino acids. Looked up from germline, CDR1 is SGHDT and CDR2 is YYEEEE. The CDR3 DNA sequence: TGTGCCAGCATCGCCGTGGGGGCCGGGGAGACCCAGTACTTC. Translated: CASIAVGAGETQYF.

This clone was detected only a few times. This chain links TRBV7-2 with TRBJ1-1; D uncertain. V was trimmed by 5 bases and J by 5 bases, leaving 18 bases between them. Per the germline V gene, CDR1 is SGHTA and CDR2 is FQGNSA. This CDR3 is 15 amino acids long. Here the CDR3 reads CASSPTAKGGTEAFF. The DNA of the CDR3 is TGTGCCAGCAGCCCTACCGCCAAGGGCGGGACTGAAGCTTTCTTT.

This clone was seen a handful of times. The CDR3 DNA sequence: TGCGCCAGCAGCCCCCCCAGGTGGGGACAACAAGAGACCCAGTACTTC. It encodes CASSPPRWGQQETQYF. The chain is built from TRBV5-1 and TRBJ2-5; D is perhaps TRBD1 (6 bases). The CDR3 contains 16 residues. CDR1 and CDR2 (germline): SGHRS, YFSETQ. V dropped 4 bases and J dropped 2 bases, with 18 bases sitting between them.